This passage covers 16 T cell receptor beta chains from one sample sequenced in a study of blood T cell repertoires in COVID-19. The method was immunoSEQ multiplex PCR; TCRdb's version includes in-frame clones alone and lacks a portion of them. The table has fewer than 400,000 clones, roughly 89% seen once. The specimen was PBMCs or T cells enriched from blood (not recorded which). Receptors originate from a man aged 60-69 years who had recovered from COVID-19.

The DNA for the CDR3 is TGTGCCAGCAGCCCGGGGACAGGGGGAGGCAATCAGCCCCAGCATTTT. Protein product: CASSPGTGGGNQPQHF. The chain employs TRBV5-8 and TRBJ1-5; 11 bases fit TRBD1. This CDR3 is 16 amino acids long. Looked up from germline, CDR1 is SGHTS and CDR2 is YDEGEE. V was pared by 4 bases and J by 2 bases, with 5 bases of the junction left unmatched.

This chain uses TRBV6-4 with TRBJ2-2; no reliable D call. The germline V gene has CDR1 MRHNA and CDR2 SNTAGT. V was pared by 4 bases and J by 4 bases, with 10 bases between. This CDR3 has 14 amino acids. The CDR3 region has the DNA TGTGCCAGCAGTGTCGGCAGAGGCACCGGGGAGCTGTTTTTT. As protein: CASSVGRGTGELFF.

The chain uses TRBV28 and TRBJ1-6; 10 bases align to TRBD1. With 3 bases clipped from V and 3 bases from J, the junction kept 8 bases outside the gene matches. The CDR3 is 18 residues long. Per the germline V gene, CDR1 is MDHEN and CDR2 is SYDVKM. CDR3 DNA sequence: TGTGCCAGCAGTTTGAGGCTGGACAGGGGGAACTATAATTCACCCCTCCACTTT. Residues: CASSLRLDRGNYNSPLHF. Supplemented by reference TRBV28 and TRBJ1-6, the full variable domain reads DVKVTQSSRYLVKRTGEKVFLECVQDMDHENMFWYRQDPGLGLRLIYFSYDVKMKEKGDIPEGYSVSREKKERFSLILESASTNQTSMYLCASSLRLDRGNYNSPLHFGNGTRLTVT.

V and J are TRBV5-4 and TRBJ2-7; tentatively, D is TRBD1 (5 bases). V lost 0 bases, J lost 3 bases, and 10 bases lay in between. The germline gives CDR1 SGHNT, CDR2 YYREEE (reference sequence). This CDR3 has 14 amino acids. CDR3 region: CASSLASTGYEQYF. The CDR3 region has the DNA TGTGCCAGCAGCTTGGCCAGCACAGGCTACGAGCAGTACTTC.

The chain employs TRBV5-5 and TRBJ1-4; 7 nucleotides line up with TRBD1. The CDR3 totals 15 residues. Germline CDR1 and CDR2: SGHKS and YYEKEE (reference sequence). Germline trimming cut 2 bases from V and 7 bases from J; bases unmatched to any gene: 8. The CDR3 nucleotides read TGTGCCAGCAGCTTCACAGGGGATTCTAGTGAAAAACTGTTTTTT. Protein: CASSFTGDSSEKLFF.

The J gene is TRBJ1-1, the V gene TRBV28; D is undetermined. CDR1 and CDR2 (germline): MDHEN, SYDVKM. This CDR3 has 14 amino acids. V dropped 1 base and J dropped 0 bases, with 6 bases sitting between them. This chain's CDR3 is CASSLLSVNTEAFF. The CDR3 DNA reads as TGTGCCAGCAGTTTATTATCAGTGAACACTGAAGCTTTCTTT.

The chain combines TRBV28 with TRBJ1-2, with D maybe TRBD1 (5 bases). The CDR3 contains 16 residues. V lost 5 bases and J lost 4, with 20 bases in between. Germline V gives CDR1 MDHEN, CDR2 SYDVKM. CDR3: CASSGGGTGNSYGYTF. The CDR3 DNA sequence: TGTGCCAGCAGTGGCGGGGGTACGGGGAATAGCTATGGCTACACCTTC.

This clone was seen just once. This CDR3 reads CASSPDRGSNQPQHF. CDR3 nucleotides: TGTGCCAGCAGCCCGGACAGGGGAAGCAATCAGCCCCAGCATTTT. The rearrangement joins TRBV11-1 to TRBJ1-5; TRBD1 matches 9 bases. Germline CDR1 reads SGHAT; CDR2 reads FQDESV (reference sequence). This CDR3 is 15 amino acids long. Trimming took 5 bases from V and 1 from J; bases not matched to a gene: 3.

The rearrangement links TRBV2 to TRBJ2-1; 10 bases are a match to TRBD2. The length of the CDR3 is 19 residues. V trimming: 8 bases; J trimming: 4 bases; junction bases outside the gene matches: 20. The germline V gene encodes CDR1 SNHLY and CDR2 FYNNEI. The CDR3 spells CASGGGLAGVWPDYNEQFF. In DNA form, the CDR3 reads TGTGCCAGCGGCGGAGGGCTAGCGGGAGTATGGCCGGATTACAATGAGCAGTTCTTC.

The chain couples TRBV27 to TRBJ2-5; D gene ambiguous. Germline loops: CDR1 MNHEY, CDR2 SMNVEV (reference sequence). The CDR3 is 14 residues long. The ends were cut back, 0 bases at V and 5 bases at J, with 10 bases in the middle. Written as DNA, the CDR3 is TGTGCCAGCAGTTTATCCCACGGTCGGGAGACCCAGTACTTC. It encodes CASSLSHGRETQYF.

The chain employs TRBV7-6 and TRBJ1-1; no clear D gene. V was shortened by 1 base and J by 0 bases, with 9 bases between the two germline ends. This CDR3 spans 15 amino acids. Germline-derived CDR1 and CDR2 are SGHVS and FNYEAQ. The chain's CDR3 is CASSLGAEMNTEAFF. The CDR3 DNA reads as TGTGCCAGCAGCTTAGGGGCAGAGATGAACACTGAAGCTTTCTTT.

This clone came up once. The chain is built from TRBV4-3 and TRBJ2-4; 12 positions agree with TRBD2. Germline V CDR1 and CDR2: LGHNA, YSLEER. This CDR3 is built from 16 residues. The junction had 2 bases not matched to a gene; V was cut back by 1 base and J by 4 bases. This CDR3 is CASSQVGLAGKNIQYF. The CDR3 DNA follows: TGCGCCAGCAGCCAAGTTGGACTAGCGGGAAAAAACATTCAGTACTTC.

The chain employs TRBV27 and TRBJ2-7; 15 bases are shared with TRBD2. CDR1 is MNHEY and CDR2 is SMNVEV in the germline V gene (reference sequence). This CDR3 has 17 amino acids. Losses at the gene ends were 0 bases for V and 4 bases for J; bases not matched to a gene: 4. The CDR3 DNA reads TGTGCCAGCAGTTTATCGGGACTAGCGGGAGGCCAGTACGAGCAGTACTTC. It codes for CASSLSGLAGGQYEQYF.

The CDR3 region is CASSPWTGSTDTQYF. In DNA form, the CDR3 reads TGTGCCAGCAGCCCATGGACGGGGAGCACAGATACGCAGTATTTT. The V and J genes are TRBV5-8 and TRBJ2-3, with a tentative D call TRBD2 (5 bases). The germline gives CDR1 SGHTS, CDR2 YDEGEE. This CDR3 region has 15 residues. V dropped 4 bases and J dropped 0 bases, with 12 bases sitting between them.

The chain joins TRBV7-9 to TRBJ1-3; D not certain. Germline-derived CDR1 and CDR2 are SEHNR and FQNEAQ (reference sequence). The CDR3 consists of 14 residues. Trimming took 4 bases from V and 3 from J, leaving 10 bases between them. The CDR3 here is CASSSSGYGNTIYF. CDR3 bases: TGTGCCAGCAGCTCCTCGGGATATGGAAACACCATATATTTT.

This clone was found once. The chain uses TRBV5-4 and TRBJ1-4, with 9 bases aligning to TRBD1. V dropped 6 bases and J dropped 7; count of bases not matched to a gene: 7. CDR3 size: 14 residues. Germline lookup yields CDR1 SGHNT and CDR2 YYREEE (reference sequence). The CDR3 protein is CASTTGTGSEKLFF. In DNA form, the CDR3 reads TGTGCCAGCACCACCGGGACAGGGAGTGAAAAACTGTTTTTT.